One sample yielded the 30 T cell receptor beta chains listed below, sequenced in a study of T-cell reconstitution after alpha-beta-depleted transplantation in children. Preparation of the TCRbeta library was carried out with unique molecular identifiers. A single record per CDR3 protein comes from TCRdb applying MiXCR to the PCR reads. The top ten clones hold roughly 15% of a sample with more than 85,000 distinct CDR3 sequences, about 6.8% of them seen once. Sequencing used PBMCs, obtained before TCRalphabeta/CD19-depleted stem cell transplant. Receptors were obtained from a boy younger than 10 with acute lymphoblastic leukemia, due to receive a stem cell transplant.

This chain uses TRBV4-1 with TRBJ2-7; 7 bases line up with TRBD1. Germline CDR1 reads MGHRA; CDR2 reads YSYEKL. With V trimmed by 1 base and J by 3 bases, 6 bases remained unmatched. CDR3 size: 15 residues. This chain's CDR3 is CASSQGVGTVYEQYF. In nucleotides, the CDR3 is TGCGCCAGCAGCCAAGGTGTCGGGACAGTCTACGAGCAGTACTTC.

This clonotype was detected ten times or more. The chain joins TRBV25-1 to TRBJ2-3, with D hard to call. CDR3 length: 14 residues. Trimming took 0 bases from V and 2 from J, leaving 6 bases between them. Germline CDR1 and CDR2: MGHDK and SYGVNS. The CDR3 DNA sequence: TGTGCCAGCAGTGAATATTCCCTCACAGATACGCAGTATTTT. Protein sequence: CASSEYSLTDTQYF.

A few counts support this clonotype. The rearrangement joins TRBV6-1 to TRBJ1-4; TRBD1 is a possible D gene (5 bases). Germline-derived CDR1 and CDR2 are MNHNS and SASEGT. This CDR3 has 15 residues. V was shortened by 5 bases and J by 4 bases, with 14 bases between the two germline ends. CDR3 sequence reads: CASSRDWTHNEKLFF. CDR3 coding DNA: TGTGCCAGCAGTAGGGACTGGACCCATAATGAAAAACTGTTTTTT.

The chain links TRBV6-1 to TRBJ2-3, with 12 nucleotides matching TRBD2. The CDR3 totals 15 residues. Germline V gives CDR1 MNHNS, CDR2 SASEGT. V was pared by 9 bases and J by 2 bases, with 6 bases of the junction left unmatched. The chain's CDR3 is CASETSGRHTDTQYF. Here the CDR3 DNA reads TGTGCCAGTGAGACTAGCGGGAGACACACAGATACGCAGTATTTT.

This clonotype occurred many times. The chain carries TRBV25-1 and TRBJ2-1; D is possibly TRBD2 (6 bases). The V and J ends lost 3 bases and 5 bases respectively, with 11 bases between them. The CDR3 has 14 residues. CDR1 is MGHDK, CDR2 SYGVNS, per germline. The CDR3 spells CASSEGDFNNEQFF. The DNA for the CDR3 is TGTGCCAGCAGTGAGGGGGACTTCAACAATGAGCAGTTCTTC.

This clonotype was counted ten times or more. This chain links TRBV12-3 or TRBV12-4 with TRBJ2-1, with D possibly called TRBD1 or TRBD2 (6 bases each). Trimming pared 2 bases from V and 5 bases from J, leaving 7 bases between. The CDR3 is 13 amino acids. This CDR3 is CASSLRGDNEQFF. In DNA form, the CDR3 reads TGTGCCAGCAGTTTAAGGGGGGACAATGAGCAGTTCTTC.

In its sample, this clonotype is medium-sized. J is TRBJ2-1 and V is TRBV5-6; TRBD2 matches 14 bases. The CDR3 sequence is 17 residues long. J lost 3 bases, V lost 3 bases, and 5 bases had no gene match. Per germline, CDR1 SGHDT and CDR2 YYEEEE. The CDR3 region has the DNA TGTGCCAGCAGCTCAACGGGACTAGCGGGGGACTACAATGAGCAGTTCTTC. Its translation is CASSSTGLAGDYNEQFF.

Ten or more counts support this clonotype. The V call is TRBV27, the J call TRBJ1-1; D perhaps matches TRBD1 (5 bases). The germline V gene encodes CDR1 MNHEY and CDR2 SMNVEV (reference sequence). Trimming pared 4 bases from V and 1 base from J, leaving 10 bases between. The CDR3 is made up of 14 amino acids. CDR3 loop: CASSSTGWNTEAFF. As DNA, the CDR3 is TGTGCCAGCAGTTCCACAGGTTGGAACACTGAAGCTTTCTTT.

The chain has TRBV2 and TRBJ2-7; D gene unclear. Germline lookup yields CDR1 SNHLY and CDR2 FYNNEI. This CDR3 has 13 amino acids. Between the trimmed V and J ends, which lost 3 bases and 4 bases, there was a span of 10 bases. The CDR3 reads CASSENREYEQYF. For the CDR3, the DNA is TGTGCCAGCAGTGAGAATAGGGAATACGAGCAGTACTTC.

This clonotype has a handful of counts. The rearrangement joins TRBV4-3 to TRBJ1-1; 12 nucleotides align to TRBD1. This CDR3 comprises 16 residues. The V and J ends lost 2 bases and 11 bases, in that order; junction bases with no gene match: 12. Germline loops: CDR1 LGHNA, CDR2 YSLEER. CDR3 bases: TGCGCCAGCAGCCAACAATTCCGGGACAGGGGGCGGCGGGCTTTCTTT. Encoded protein: CASSQQFRDRGRRAFF.

As for this clonotype: A single base separates this from a much larger clone, so it may be a read error. It is likely a read error, because the conserved phenylalanine at the end of the CDR3 is missing. The chain combines TRBV7-2 with TRBJ1-3, with no clear D. This CDR3 contains 14 residues. Trimming took 1 base from V and 8 from J, leaving 12 bases between them. From germline, CDR1 is SGHTA and CDR2 FQGNSA. CDR3 sequence: CASSLDSGGDTIYC. CDR3 DNA sequence: TGTGCCAGCAGCTTAGACTCAGGCGGGGACACCATATATTGT.

This clonotype has just one count. A read error may be the cause here, since a much bigger clone is one base away. The chain links TRBV9 to TRBJ2-1; D is unresolved. The germline CDR1 and CDR2 sequences are SGDLS and YYNGEE. V was trimmed by 2 bases and J by 4 bases, leaving 7 bases between them. This CDR3 comprises 13 residues. The chain's CDR3 is CASSVMVYNEQFF. DNA for the CDR3: TGTGCCAGCAGCGTGATGGTTTACAATGAGCAGTTCTTC.

A few counts support this clonotype. The V gene is TRBV7-2, the J gene TRBJ2-7; no reliable D call. CDR1 and CDR2 (germline): SGHTA, FQGNSA. The CDR3 runs 14 residues. Trimming stripped 0 bases from V and 3 bases from J, with 9 bases between. CDR3 loop: CASSLAMADYEQYF. CDR3 bases: TGTGCCAGCAGCTTAGCGATGGCGGACTACGAGCAGTACTTC.

This clonotype rates as large. The genes are TRBV4-3 and TRBJ2-2; 10 bases are a match to TRBD1. V gave up 4 bases and J gave up 4 bases; unmatched junction bases: 3. The length of the CDR3 is 15 residues. Looked up from germline, CDR1 is LGHNA and CDR2 is YSLEER. For the CDR3, the DNA is TGCGCCAGCAGCCCCGGGACAGGGGTCACCGGGGAGCTGTTTTTT. As protein: CASSPGTGVTGELFF.

This clonotype occurred a few times. This sequence joins TRBV5-1 and TRBJ2-1, with 12 positions matching TRBD2. The CDR3 sequence is 18 residues long. V lost 4 bases and J lost 4; bases outside the gene matches: 12. Germline-derived CDR1 and CDR2 are SGHRS and YFSETQ. The CDR3 loop reads CASSPRGLAGSPYNEQFF. The DNA of the CDR3 is TGCGCCAGCAGCCCGCGGGGACTAGCGGGTTCACCTTACAATGAGCAGTTCTTC.

This clonotype has more than one count but fewer than ten. The chain is built from TRBV4-1 and TRBJ2-2, with D possibly matching TRBD1 (5 bases). Germline CDR1 reads MGHRA; CDR2 reads YSYEKL. There are 20 residues in the CDR3. Trimming cost V 3 bases and J 5 bases, with 28 bases left between them. The CDR3 is CASSHTPGPGAFKGTGELFF. For the CDR3, the DNA is TGCGCCAGCAGCCACACTCCGGGCCCAGGAGCCTTTAAGGGGACCGGGGAGCTGTTTTTT.

The V call is TRBV6-1, the J call TRBJ1-1, with D possibly matching TRBD1 (5 bases). Trimming pared 7 bases from V and 2 bases from J, leaving 17 bases between. CDR3 length equals 15 residues. Per germline, CDR1 MNHNS and CDR2 SASEGT. The DNA for the CDR3 is TGTGCCAGCACCCGGGACGGAGACATAAACACTGAAGCTTTCTTT. Encoded protein: CASTRDGDINTEAFF.

In this sample, this clonotype turned up a few times. The CDR3 is CASSQDHLSPTDTQYF. In DNA form, the CDR3 reads TGTGCCAGCAGCCAAGATCACCTCAGCCCCACAGATACGCAGTATTTT. The V gene is TRBV14, the J gene TRBJ2-3; D gene ambiguous. V gave up 0 bases and J gave up 2 bases, with 12 bases separating them. From germline, CDR1 is SGHDN and CDR2 FVKESK. The CDR3 runs to 16 residues.

The chain carries TRBV3-1 and TRBJ2-1; 11 positions match TRBD2. The CDR3 length is 16 residues. The germline gives CDR1 LGHDT, CDR2 YNNKEL (reference sequence). V shed 4 bases, J shed 4 bases, and the junction held 6 bases outside the gene matches. For the CDR3, the DNA is TGTGCCAGCAGCCCAGGGGGGACTAGCGGATACAATGAGCAGTTCTTC. Residues: CASSPGGTSGYNEQFF.

This clonotype was counted between two and nine times. The chain recombines TRBV6-1 with TRBJ1-1; tentative D call: TRBD1 (6 bases). V dropped 5 bases and J dropped 3 bases, with 10 bases sitting between them. Germline values: CDR1 MNHNS, CDR2 SASEGT. This CDR3 contains 13 residues. CDR3 DNA sequence: TGTGCCAGCAGTCCTTCAGGGGACACTGAAGCTTTCTTT. This codes for CASSPSGDTEAFF.

V gene TRBV18 combines with J gene TRBJ2-1; D remains unclear. The V and J ends lost 3 bases and 3 bases respectively, with 12 bases between them. The CDR3 covers 15 residues. Per germline, CDR1 KGHSH and CDR2 LQKENI. For the CDR3, the DNA is TGTGCCAGCTCACCGAATGGAAACAGCTACAATGAGCAGTTCTTC. It translates to CASSPNGNSYNEQFF.

The gene calls are TRBV12-3 or TRBV12-4 and TRBJ1-5, with D possibly matching TRBD1 (5 bases). V was trimmed by 6 bases and J by 4 bases, leaving 13 bases between them. This CDR3 is built from 14 residues. CDR3: CASSTWGWNQPQHF. In DNA form, the CDR3 reads TGTGCCAGCAGCACCTGGGGGTGGAATCAGCCCCAGCATTTT.

Only a few counts were recorded for this clonotype. The genes are TRBV4-2 and TRBJ1-2; the D is unclear. Germline assignment: CDR1 LGHNA and CDR2 YNFKEQ. This CDR3 is 14 amino acids long. Trimming removed 4 bases from V and 2 bases from J, with 11 bases in between. The CDR3 DNA follows: TGTGCCAGCAGCCCGGCAGTTCTAAACTATGGCTACACCTTC. Translated: CASSPAVLNYGYTF.

Many counts were recorded for this clonotype. The rearrangement uses TRBV20-1 and TRBJ1-4, with D unclear. This CDR3 contains 15 residues. CDR1 is DFQATT, CDR2 SNEGSKA, per germline (reference sequence). V lost 0 bases and J lost 0, with 8 bases in between. The CDR3 loop is CSAREYRATNEKLFF. DNA of the CDR3: TGCAGTGCTAGAGAATATAGAGCAACTAATGAAAAACTGTTTTTT.

Ten or more counts support this clonotype. The V gene is TRBV5-1, the J gene TRBJ2-2; TRBD1 is a possible D gene (6 bases). The V and J ends lost 4 bases and 0 bases respectively, with 13 bases between them. Germline assignment: CDR1 SGHRS and CDR2 YFSETQ. This CDR3 contains 16 residues. CDR3 sequence: CASSPGHTPNTGELFF. The CDR3 nucleotides are TGCGCCAGCAGCCCGGGACACACACCGAACACCGGGGAGCTGTTTTTT.

This clonotype was seen a handful of times. V gene TRBV4-3 combines with J gene TRBJ2-3; D perhaps matches TRBD2 (5 bases). Germline values: CDR1 LGHNA, CDR2 YSLEER. The V end was cut by 3 bases, the J end by 4 bases, with 20 bases between. CDR3 size: 17 residues. CDR3 bases: TGCGCCAGCAGCCAGACCGCCACTAGGTCGGGCGCAGATACGCAGTATTTT. This encodes CASSQTATRSGADTQYF.

This clonotype has ten or more counts. V usage is TRBV4-1 and J usage is TRBJ2-1; 9 bases map to TRBD1. Germline V gene data show CDR1 as MGHRA and CDR2 as YSYEKL. V lost 3 bases, J lost 2 bases, and 2 bases stayed unmatched. The CDR3 totals 15 residues. The DNA of the CDR3 is TGCGCCAGCAGCCAGGGACAGGGAACCTACAATGAGCAGTTCTTC. Translated: CASSQGQGTYNEQFF.

In its sample, this clonotype was seen many times. This chain joins TRBV5-4 and TRBJ2-1, with TRBD2 matching over 10 bases. This CDR3 has 15 amino acids. Germline CDR1 SGHNT, CDR2 YYREEE (reference sequence). Germline trimming cut 2 bases from V and 3 bases from J; bases unmatched to any gene: 2. The CDR3 sequence is CASSFTSGDYNEQFF. CDR3 coding DNA: TGTGCCAGCAGCTTCACTAGCGGGGACTACAATGAGCAGTTCTTC. The full variable domain, rest sourced from reference TRBV5-4 and TRBJ2-1, is ETGVTQSPTHLIKTRGQQVTLRCSSQSGHNTVSWYQQALGQGPQFIFQYYREEENGRGNFPPRFSGLQFPNYSSELNVNALELDDSALYLCASSFTSGDYNEQFFGPGTRLTVL.

In nucleotides, the CDR3 is TGTGCCAGCAGTTTAGGTGGTGGGGGAGAAAAACTGTTTTTT. Its protein is CASSLGGGGEKLFF. The chain carries TRBV12-3 or TRBV12-4 and TRBJ1-4; tentatively, D is TRBD1 (5 bases). The V and J ends lost 1 base and 8 bases respectively, with 11 bases between them. The CDR3 contains 14 residues.

This sequence joins TRBV3-1 and TRBJ2-3; possible D gene TRBD2, 7 bases. Trimming removed 2 bases at V and 2 bases at J, with 11 bases between. Germline V gene sequence: CDR1 LGHDT, CDR2 YNNKEL (reference sequence). The CDR3 length is 15 residues. The CDR3 loop reads CASSQRGGNTDTQYF. As DNA, the CDR3 is TGTGCCAGCAGCCAAAGGGGGGGGAACACAGATACGCAGTATTTT.